This TCR beta chain comes out of a study of radiotherapy plus CTLA-4 blockade in lung cancer. Data came from immunoSEQ multiplex PCR; TCRdb stores just in-frame clones and leaves some out. The sample carries 80,000 to 95,000 clones, roughly 80% recorded once. Treatment of patients with chemo-refractory metastatic non-small-cell lung cancer consisted of focal radiation plus CTLA-4 blockade with ipilimumab. The CDR3 extends over 18 amino acids. The germline CDR1 and CDR2 sequences are SGHTA and FQGTGA. Trimming left V 0 bases short and J 0 bases short, with 15 bases between. This sequence joins TRBV7-3 and TRBJ2-1; no definite D call. This clonotype was obtained from a human donor with non-small cell lung cancer that progressed on radiotherapy plus ipilimumab. This specimen consisted of peripheral blood, obtained from a patient treated with radiotherapy plus ipilimumab. CDR3 nucleotide sequence: TGTGCCAGCAGCTTAACAGTACGCTTCGGTTCCTCCTACAATGAGCAGTTCTTC. It yields the protein CASSLTVRFGSSYNEQFF.